This T cell receptor (beta chain) emerged from a study of PD-1 blockade in classical Hodgkin lymphoma. Only in-frame clones appear in the TCRdb table, and some are missing; sequencing was by immunoSEQ multiplex PCR. The repertoire holds tens of thousands of clones, with 85% to 90% as singletons. Relapse was seen in all patients after autologous stem cell transplantation, and brentuximab vedotin exposure was variable. The study purified CD4+ T cells from thawed PBMCs using magnetic negative selection. Study-wide points: Newly diagnosed patients had baseline TCR diversity that was reportedly lower than that of healthy donors.

CDR1 and CDR2 (germline): SGHRS, YFSETQ. The CDR3 length is 14 residues. Remarks on this clone: Antigen specificity is unknown. Compared with germline, one end of the junction differs, possibly owing to a read error.

The source was CD4+ T cells from blood, collected at baseline. The TCR was taken from a human donor with classical Hodgkin lymphoma. The chain joins TRBV5-1 to TRBJ2-3; TRBD1 is a possible D gene (5 bases). CDR3 coding DNA: TGCGCCAGCAACTTGGTCTCAGGGACAGATACGCAGTATTTT. This gives the protein CASNLVSGTDTQYF.